These T cell receptor beta chains were read from a single sample in a study of cytomegalovirus exposure and HLA in healthy donors. Method: immunoSEQ multiplex PCR; TCRdb's copy keeps in-frame clones and lacks some. Counted here are 74,000 or so clones, approximately 79% occurring once; the ten biggest clones make up around a fifth. The sample comprised PBMCs. These receptors were taken from a woman between 40 and 55 years old in good health and CMV-seropositive. CDR3s include the opening cysteine and the closing phenylalanine or tryptophan. A D gene is named only where the DNA matches it firmly. A row's size may be missing; if present it is once, few, many or a size class.

v_call	j_call	d_call	clone_size	cdr3_nt	cdr3_aa
TRBV11-3	TRBJ2-7	TRBD2	-	TGTGCCAGCAGCCGGACTAGCGGGAACTCCTACGAGCAGTACTTC	CASSRTSGNSYEQYF
TRBV30	TRBJ2-2	-	-	TGTGCCCGGATTCTGAACACCGGGGAGCTGTTTTTT	CARILNTGELFF
TRBV30	TRBJ1-1	-	-	TGTGCCTGGAGCCCTCTGCGAGGCGGCACTGAAGCTTTCTTT	CAWSPLRGGTEAFF
TRBV27	TRBJ2-1	TRBD1	-	TGTGCCAGCAGCCACTCACAGGGGGACACCTACAATGAGCAGTTCTTC	CASSHSQGDTYNEQFF
TRBV2	TRBJ2-2	TRBD1	-	TGTGCCAGCAGCAAGGTACAGGACAGGCTCACCGGGGAGCTGTTTTTT	CASSKVQDRLTGELFF
TRBV4-1	TRBJ2-1	TRBD2	few	TGCGCCAGCAGCCAAGAAATACGGGGGGGCCTCGGTGAGCAGTTCTTC	CASSQEIRGGLGEQFF
TRBV19	TRBJ1-2	-	-	TGTGCCGCGGTTGCCCCTAACTATGGCTACACCTTC	CAAVAPNYGYTF
TRBV29-1	TRBJ2-7	-	few	TGCAGCGTTACCCTAGGAGGAACATACGAGCAGTACTTC	CSVTLGGTYEQYF
TRBV28	TRBJ1-4	TRBD1	-	TGTGCCAGCAGACGGACAGGTGGAGAAAAACTGTTTTTT	CASRRTGGEKLFF
TRBV19	TRBJ1-5	-	-	TGTGCCACCGCGGCGGGACGAATAGTCGGTCAGCCCCAGCATTTT	CATAAGRIVGQPQHF
TRBV2	TRBJ1-1	-	-	TGTGCCAGCAGGGACGACAGCGCTGAAGCTTTCTTT	CASRDDSAEAFF
TRBV29-1	TRBJ2-1	-	-	TGCAGCGTTGTAGGAGGGGAGCAGTTCTTC	CSVVGGEQFF
TRBV30	TRBJ1-1	-	-	TGTGCCTGGAGTGTCCGGACAGCCACAGCTTTCTTT	CAWSVRTATAFF
TRBV6-5	TRBJ2-7	TRBD1	-	TGTGCCAGCAGCGGACAGGGCTCCTACGAGCAGTACTTC	CASSGQGSYEQYF
TRBV5-1	TRBJ2-1	-	once	TGCGCCAGCAGCTTTAAGGACGCGGGCTACAATGAGCAGTTCTTC	CASSFKDAGYNEQFF
TRBV7-9	TRBJ2-1	TRBD1	-	TGTGCCAGCAGCTTAGCTTCAGGGGGATCCTACAATGAGCAGTTCTTC	CASSLASGGSYNEQFF
TRBV5-1	TRBJ1-5	TRBD1	-	TGCGCCAGCAGCTTAGAAGGGGGCGATCAGCCCCAGCATTTT	CASSLEGGDQPQHF
TRBV9	TRBJ1-1	-	few	TGTGCCAGCAGCGTAGACCAGGGATACACTGAAGCTTTCTTT	CASSVDQGYTEAFF
TRBV28	TRBJ2-5	-	-	TGTGCCAGCAGCTTGATCAGGGGAATCCAAGAGACCCAGTACTTC	CASSLIRGIQETQYF
TRBV6-1	TRBJ1-6	TRBD1	-	TGTGCCAGCAGTGATAGACAGGGTAATTCACCCCTCCACTTT	CASSDRQGNSPLHF
TRBV11-2	TRBJ2-2	-	-	TGTGCCAGCAGCTTATGGGCGGGAATCACCGGGGAGCTGTTTTTT	CASSLWAGITGELFF
TRBV28	TRBJ2-7	-	-	TGTGCCAGTCTCGGTCCGGACGAGCAGTACTTC	CASLGPDEQYF
TRBV5-1	TRBJ2-7	TRBD1	once	TGCGCCAGCAGTCCCGGGACAGGGGCGAACGAGCAGTACTTC	CASSPGTGANEQYF
TRBV28	TRBJ1-1	-	-	TGTGCCAGCAGCACCGGGGGACGATTGAACACTGAAGCTTTCTTT	CASSTGGRLNTEAFF
TRBV30	TRBJ2-1	-	-	TGTGCCTCAGACCTCGACAGGTACAATGAGCAGTTCTTC	CASDLDRYNEQFF
TRBV7-9	TRBJ2-1	-	-	TGTGCCAGCAGCCGACTCGGGGTCTTACACAATGAGCAGTTCTTC	CASSRLGVLHNEQFF
TRBV19	TRBJ1-2	TRBD1	-	TGTGCCAGTAGAGCAGGGGGCAACTATGGCTACACCTTC	CASRAGGNYGYTF
TRBV5-1	TRBJ2-2	TRBD1	-	TGCGCCAGCAGCTTGGTGGGAAGACAGGGGGTCACCGGGGAGCTGTTTTTT	CASSLVGRQGVTGELFF
TRBV5-6	TRBJ2-2	TRBD2	-	TGTGCCAGCAGCTTAGGACTAGCGGAGGTCACCGGGGAGCTGTTTTTT	CASSLGLAEVTGELFF
TRBV20-1	TRBJ1-1	TRBD1	-	TGCAGTGCCGAGACAGGGGCTGAAGCTTTCTTT	CSAETGAEAFF
TRBV19	TRBJ2-3	TRBD2	-	TGTGCCAGTAGTATTTCGGGACTAGCGCCTGGGGATACGCAGTATTTT	CASSISGLAPGDTQYF
TRBV5-1	TRBJ2-5	TRBD1	-	TGCGCCAGCAGCTTGGCAGGGACAGCGGTAGAGACCCAGTACTTC	CASSLAGTAVETQYF
TRBV28	TRBJ2-3	-	-	TGTGCCAGCAGTTTAGGCGCGGGCCCAGATACGCAGTATTTT	CASSLGAGPDTQYF
TRBV4-2	TRBJ1-4	TRBD1	-	TGTGCCAGCAGCCAAGATTTGGGGACAGGGGATGAAAAACTGTTTTTT	CASSQDLGTGDEKLFF
TRBV5-1	TRBJ1-6	-	-	TGCGCCAGCAGCCCAGACAGACCTTCACCCCTCCACTTT	CASSPDRPSPLHF
TRBV6-5	TRBJ2-7	TRBD2	few	TGTGCCAGCAGCCTTAGCGGGAGGGTCTACGAGCAGTACTTC	CASSLSGRVYEQYF
TRBV30	TRBJ2-1	TRBD2	-	TGTGCCTGGAGTGTCCTAGCGGTGAAGGGCGAGCAGTTCTTC	CAWSVLAVKGEQFF
TRBV5-1	TRBJ2-3	-	-	TGCGCCAGCAGCCTGGCTTACACAGATACGCAGTATTTT	CASSLAYTDTQYF
TRBV7-9	TRBJ2-7	TRBD1	-	TGTGCCAGCGCGGAGGCAGGGGGCGGCTACGAGCAGTACTTC	CASAEAGGGYEQYF
TRBV19	TRBJ1-2	-	once	TGTGCCAGTAGTGTAAACTATGGCTACACCTTC	CASSVNYGYTF
TRBV7-7	TRBJ2-3	-	-	TGTGCCAGCAGCGCCTATCAGTCGGGGGATACGCAGTATTTT	CASSAYQSGDTQYF
TRBV2	TRBJ1-4	-	-	TGTGCCAGCAGTATACAGGCAAATAATGAAAAACTGTTTTTT	CASSIQANNEKLFF
TRBV2	TRBJ2-1	TRBD2	-	TGTGCCAGCAGGGACATAGCGGGAGTAGGGGAGCAGTTCTTC	CASRDIAGVGEQFF
TRBV27	TRBJ2-3	TRBD2	-	TGTGCCAGCAGTGACGGACTAGCGGGAGACCCTGTTCTCACAGATACGCAGTATTTT	CASSDGLAGDPVLTDTQYF
TRBV7-6	TRBJ1-1	-	once	TGTGCCAGCCACGCAGGGCTGAACACTGAAGCTTTCTTT	CASHAGLNTEAFF
TRBV15	TRBJ1-4	-	few	TGTGCCACCAGCAGACGAACAGGGATGGTTGATGAAAAACTGTTTTTT	CATSRRTGMVDEKLFF
TRBV9	TRBJ2-5	TRBD2	-	TGTGCCAGCAGCGTAGATTTAAGCGGGGGCACCCTTGAGACCCAGTACTTC	CASSVDLSGGTLETQYF